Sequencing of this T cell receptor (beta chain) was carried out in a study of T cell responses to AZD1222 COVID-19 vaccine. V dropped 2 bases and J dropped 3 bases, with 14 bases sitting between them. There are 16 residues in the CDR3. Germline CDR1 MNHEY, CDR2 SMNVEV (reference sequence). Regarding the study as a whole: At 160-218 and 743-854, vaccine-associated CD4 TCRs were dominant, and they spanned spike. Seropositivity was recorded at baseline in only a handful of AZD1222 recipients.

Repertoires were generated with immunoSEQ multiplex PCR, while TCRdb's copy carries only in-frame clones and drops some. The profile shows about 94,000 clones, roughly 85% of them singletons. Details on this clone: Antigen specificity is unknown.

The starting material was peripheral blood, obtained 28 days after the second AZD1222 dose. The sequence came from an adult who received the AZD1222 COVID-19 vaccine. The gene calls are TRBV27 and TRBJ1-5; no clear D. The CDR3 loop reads CASSLSGRIYNQPQHF. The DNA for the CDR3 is TGTGCCAGCAGTTTAAGTGGCAGGATCTACAATCAGCCCCAGCATTTT.